This T cell receptor beta chain is from a study of T cell clonotyping in hematopoietic cell transplantation. Findings and caveats of the study: At the given depth, recipient repertoires were over 97% de novo clonotypes.

The time point was: recipient sample about 28 days before transplant, after cytoreduction. Worth noting for this clone: Antigen: not known.

Some clones are missing from TCRdb's copy, which holds only in-frame ones; the method was immunoSEQ multiplex PCR. The repertoire holds tens of thousands of clones, around 80% seen once, with under 7% in the top ten. This sequence was found in a woman in her 30s with chronic myeloid leukemia. Some clones in this sample may be carry-over from other donors' samples. The sample in question was peripheral blood mononuclear cells, obtained before stem cell transplant.

CDR3 nucleotides: TGTGCCAGCAAAGTAGCATACGAGCAGTACGTC. It translates to CASKVAYEQYV. The chain employs TRBV2 and TRBJ2-7; D ambiguous. Trimming removed 7 bases at V and 4 bases at J, with 8 bases between. The CDR3 sequence is 11 residues long. Germline lookup yields CDR1 SNHLY and CDR2 FYNNEI.